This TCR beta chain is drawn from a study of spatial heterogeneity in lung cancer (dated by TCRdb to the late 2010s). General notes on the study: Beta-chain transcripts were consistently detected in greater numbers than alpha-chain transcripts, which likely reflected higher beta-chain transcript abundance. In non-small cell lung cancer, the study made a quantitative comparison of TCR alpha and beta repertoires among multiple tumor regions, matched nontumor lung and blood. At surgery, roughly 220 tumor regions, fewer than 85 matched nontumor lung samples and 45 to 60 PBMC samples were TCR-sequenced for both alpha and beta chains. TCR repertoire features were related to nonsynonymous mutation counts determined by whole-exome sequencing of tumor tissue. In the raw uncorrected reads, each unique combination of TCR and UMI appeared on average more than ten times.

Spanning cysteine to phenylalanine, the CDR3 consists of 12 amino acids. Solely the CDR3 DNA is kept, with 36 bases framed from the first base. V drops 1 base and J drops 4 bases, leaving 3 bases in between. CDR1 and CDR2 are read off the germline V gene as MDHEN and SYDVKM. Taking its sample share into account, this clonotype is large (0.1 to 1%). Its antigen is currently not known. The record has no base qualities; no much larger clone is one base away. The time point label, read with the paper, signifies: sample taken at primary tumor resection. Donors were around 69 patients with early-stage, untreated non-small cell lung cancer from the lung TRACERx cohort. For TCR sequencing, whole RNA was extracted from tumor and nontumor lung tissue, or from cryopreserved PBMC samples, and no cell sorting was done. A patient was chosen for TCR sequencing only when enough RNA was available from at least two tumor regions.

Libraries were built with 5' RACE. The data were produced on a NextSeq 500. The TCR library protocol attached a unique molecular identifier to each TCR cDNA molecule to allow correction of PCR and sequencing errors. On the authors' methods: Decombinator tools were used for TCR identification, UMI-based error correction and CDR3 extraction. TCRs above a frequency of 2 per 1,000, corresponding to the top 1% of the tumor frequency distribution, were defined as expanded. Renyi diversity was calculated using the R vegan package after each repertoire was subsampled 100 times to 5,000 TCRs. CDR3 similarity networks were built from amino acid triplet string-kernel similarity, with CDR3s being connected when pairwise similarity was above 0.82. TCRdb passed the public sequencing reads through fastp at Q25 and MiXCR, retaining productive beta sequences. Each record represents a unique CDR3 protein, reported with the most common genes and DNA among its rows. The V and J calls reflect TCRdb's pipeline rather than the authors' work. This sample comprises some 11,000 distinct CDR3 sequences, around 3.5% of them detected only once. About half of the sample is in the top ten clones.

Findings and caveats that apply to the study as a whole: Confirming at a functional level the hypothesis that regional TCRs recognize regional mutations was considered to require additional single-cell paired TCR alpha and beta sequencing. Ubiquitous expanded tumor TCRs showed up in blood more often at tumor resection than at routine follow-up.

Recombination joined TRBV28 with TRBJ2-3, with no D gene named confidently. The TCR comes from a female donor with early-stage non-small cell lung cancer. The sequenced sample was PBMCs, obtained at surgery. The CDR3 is CASSLYSDTQYF. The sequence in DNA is TGTGCCAGCAGTTTATACTCAGATACGCAGTATTTT.